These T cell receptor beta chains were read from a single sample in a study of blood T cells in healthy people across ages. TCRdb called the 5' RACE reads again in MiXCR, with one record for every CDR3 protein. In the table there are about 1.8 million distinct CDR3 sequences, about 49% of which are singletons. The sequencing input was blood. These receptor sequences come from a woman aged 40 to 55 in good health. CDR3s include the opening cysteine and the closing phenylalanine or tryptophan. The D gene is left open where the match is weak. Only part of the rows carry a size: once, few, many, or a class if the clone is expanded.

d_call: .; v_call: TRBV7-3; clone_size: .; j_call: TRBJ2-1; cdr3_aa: CASSLGAGPREQFF; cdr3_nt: TGTGCCAGCAGCCTCGGGGCAGGCCCAAGGGAGCAGTTCTTC
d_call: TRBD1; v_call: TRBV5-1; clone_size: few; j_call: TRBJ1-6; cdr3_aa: CASRTGTGESPLHF; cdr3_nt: TGCGCCAGCCGAACCGGGACAGGGGAATCACCCCTCCACTTT
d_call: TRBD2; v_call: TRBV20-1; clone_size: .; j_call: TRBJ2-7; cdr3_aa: CSAPIRGVLGEQYF; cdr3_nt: TGCAGTGCCCCAATCCGGGGGGTACTCGGCGAGCAGTACTTC
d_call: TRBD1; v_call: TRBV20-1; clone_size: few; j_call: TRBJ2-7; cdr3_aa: CSAEPATGVYEQYF; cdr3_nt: TGCAGTGCTGAACCGGCGACAGGGGTATACGAGCAGTACTTC
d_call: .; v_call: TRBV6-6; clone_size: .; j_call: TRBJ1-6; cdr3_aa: CASSYEAFVNSPLHF; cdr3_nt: TGTGCCAGCAGTTACGAGGCATTTGTTAATTCACCCCTCCACTTT
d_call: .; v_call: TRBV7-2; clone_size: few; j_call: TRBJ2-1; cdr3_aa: CASSPLDVNEQFF; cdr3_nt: TGTGCCAGCAGCCCCCTGGATGTCAATGAGCAGTTCTTC
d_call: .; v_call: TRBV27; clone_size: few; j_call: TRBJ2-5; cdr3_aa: CASSLMAGFGETQYF; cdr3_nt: TGTGCCAGCAGTTTAATGGCGGGGTTCGGGGAGACCCAGTACTTC
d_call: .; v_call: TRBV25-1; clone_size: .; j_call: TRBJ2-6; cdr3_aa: CASSEINRDTSGANVLTF; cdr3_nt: TGTGCCAGCAGTGAAATAAACAGAGATACCTCTGGGGCCAACGTCCTGACTTTC
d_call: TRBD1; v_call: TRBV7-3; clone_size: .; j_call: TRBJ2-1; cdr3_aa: CASSPYLPTRGYNEQFF; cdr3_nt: TGTGCCAGCAGCCCATACCTGCCCACCAGGGGGTACAATGAGCAGTTCTTC
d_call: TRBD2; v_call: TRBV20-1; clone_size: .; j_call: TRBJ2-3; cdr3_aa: CSARDSFSGGTDTQYF; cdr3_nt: TGCAGTGCTAGAGATTCATTTAGCGGGGGCACAGATACGCAGTATTTT
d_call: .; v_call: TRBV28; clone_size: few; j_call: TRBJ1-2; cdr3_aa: CASIEKGKRGYTF; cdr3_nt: TGTGCCAGCATAGAGAAGGGGAAGCGGGGCTACACCTTC
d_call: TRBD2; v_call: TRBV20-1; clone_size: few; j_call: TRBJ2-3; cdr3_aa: CSASGTIQRGDTDTQYF; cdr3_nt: TGCAGTGCTAGTGGCACAATTCAGCGGGGGGACACAGATACGCAGTATTTT
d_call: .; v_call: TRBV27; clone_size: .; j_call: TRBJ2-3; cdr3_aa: CASSSAPGWGTDTQYF; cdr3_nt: TGTGCCAGCAGTTCAGCCCCCGGGTGGGGCACAGATACGCAGTATTTT
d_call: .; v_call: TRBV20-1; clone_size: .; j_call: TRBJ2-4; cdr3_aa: CSASEVVENIQYF; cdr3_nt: TGCAGTGCCTCCGAGGTGGTAGAAAACATTCAGTACTTC
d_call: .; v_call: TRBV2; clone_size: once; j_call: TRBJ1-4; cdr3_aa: CASRDGTQVEKLFF; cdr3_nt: TGTGCCAGCAGAGACGGGACGCAAGTGGAAAAACTGTTTTTT
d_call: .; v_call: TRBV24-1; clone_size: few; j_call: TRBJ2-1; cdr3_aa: CATGVSGGNEQFF; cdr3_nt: TGTGCCACGGGTGTTAGCGGTGGGAATGAGCAGTTCTTC
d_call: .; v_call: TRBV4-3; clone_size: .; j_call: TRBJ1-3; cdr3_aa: CASSQDLNTIYF; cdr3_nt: TGCGCCAGCAGCCAAGACTTGAACACCATATATTTT
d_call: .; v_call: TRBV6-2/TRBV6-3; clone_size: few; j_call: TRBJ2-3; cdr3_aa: CASSPTALGAGGDTQYF; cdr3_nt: TGTGCCAGCAGCCCGACCGCCTTGGGAGCCGGGGGAGATACGCAGTATTTT
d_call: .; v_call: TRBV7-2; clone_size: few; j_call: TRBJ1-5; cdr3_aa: CASSSRADGSNQPQHF; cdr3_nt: TGTGCCAGCAGCTCTAGGGCGGACGGTAGCAATCAGCCCCAGCATTTT
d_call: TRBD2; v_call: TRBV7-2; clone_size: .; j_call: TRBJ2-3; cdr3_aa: CASSLMTSGGAGDTQYF; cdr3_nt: TGTGCCAGCAGCCTCATGACTAGCGGGGGGGCCGGTGATACGCAGTATTTT
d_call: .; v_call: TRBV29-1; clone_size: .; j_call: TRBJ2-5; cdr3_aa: CSVKTSQETQYF; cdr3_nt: TGCAGCGTTAAAACTAGCCAAGAGACCCAGTACTTC
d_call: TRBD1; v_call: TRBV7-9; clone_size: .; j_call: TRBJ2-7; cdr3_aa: CASSLVIGTVNDEQYF; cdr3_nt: TGTGCCAGCAGCTTAGTGATAGGGACAGTAAACGACGAGCAGTACTTC
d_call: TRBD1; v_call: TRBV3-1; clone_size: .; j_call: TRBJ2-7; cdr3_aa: CASSARTGSDEQYF; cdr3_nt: TGTGCCAGCAGCGCTCGGACAGGGTCGGACGAGCAGTACTTC
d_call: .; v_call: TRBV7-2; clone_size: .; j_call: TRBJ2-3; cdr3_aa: CASSSTGSPTDTQYF; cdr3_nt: TGTGCCAGCAGCTCCACGGGGAGCCCCACAGATACGCAGTATTTT